Listed here are 17 T cell receptor beta chains from one sample, sequenced in a study of cytomegalovirus exposure and HLA in healthy donors. The PCR employed 60 Vbeta primers together with 13 Jbeta primers. Clones were read by immunoSEQ multiplex PCR, and TCRdb kept only the in-frame ones, dropping some. Among 140,000 to 150,000 clones listed, 65% to 80% were seen once. The sample was PBMCs. The receptors originated from a male donor in good health and CMV-seronegative.

The chain employs TRBV5-8 and TRBJ1-5, with 8 bases lining up with TRBD1. Per the germline V gene, CDR1 is SGHTS and CDR2 is YDEGEE. V shed 0 bases, J shed 8 bases, and the junction held 13 bases outside the gene matches. CDR3 size: 17 residues. The CDR3 here is CASSLGGRGQGLEPQHF. The CDR3, as DNA: TGTGCCAGCAGCTTGGGGGGCCGAGGACAGGGTTTGGAGCCCCAGCATTTT.

This chain connects TRBV4-1 to TRBJ1-1; D unresolved. The CDR3 runs to 17 residues. With 1 base removed from V and 6 bases from J, the gap between germline ends came to 21 bases. CDR1 and CDR2 (germline): MGHRA, YSYEKL. CDR3 protein: CASSQVGVSFRIPEAFF. The CDR3 DNA sequence: TGCGCCAGCAGCCAAGTGGGAGTAAGCTTTCGAATCCCTGAAGCTTTCTTT.

The chain recombines TRBV6-6 with TRBJ2-2; 12 nucleotides match TRBD2. CDR3 length equals 14 residues. Trimming cost V 7 bases and J 10 bases; bases outside gene matches: 7. Germline V gene data show CDR1 as MNHNY and CDR2 as SVGAGI (reference sequence). The CDR3 here is CASTKTSGGPELFF. The CDR3 region has the DNA TGTGCCAGCACCAAGACTAGCGGGGGCCCGGAGCTGTTTTTT.

This chain uses TRBV19 with TRBJ1-5; D is uncertain. CDR1 and CDR2 (germline): LNHDA, SQIVND (reference sequence). The CDR3 covers 15 residues. Trimming pared 9 bases from V and 4 bases from J, leaving 19 bases between. CDR3: CASTEAGLRNQPQHF. The CDR3 bases are TGTGCCAGCACGGAGGCGGGTTTGAGGAATCAGCCCCAGCATTTT.

The chain links TRBV9 to TRBJ2-4, with D possibly matching TRBD1 (5 bases). CDR1 and CDR2 (germline): SGDLS, YYNGEE. The CDR3 is 15 amino acids. V lost 0 bases to trimming and J lost 2 bases, with 9 bases between them. As DNA, the CDR3 is TGTGCCAGCAGCGTAGAGAAGGGGCCCAAAAACATTCAGTACTTC. Residues: CASSVEKGPKNIQYF.

For the CDR3, the DNA is TGTGCCAGCAGCCCAACCCACGACAGGGGGCGACGGTCCTATGGCTACACCTTC. This sequence encodes CASSPTHDRGRRSYGYTF. The chain uses TRBV11-2 and TRBJ1-2; TRBD1 aligns across 10 bases. CDR1 and CDR2 (germline): SGHAT, FQNNGV. Trimming took 5 bases from V and 4 from J; bases not matched to a gene: 16. The CDR3 runs 18 residues. The complete variable domain, with remaining parts taken from reference TRBV11-2 and TRBJ1-2, reads EAGVAQSPRYKIIEKRQSVAFWCNPISGHATLYWYQQILGQGPKLLIQFQNNGVVDDSQLPKDRFSAERLKGVDSTLKIQPAKLEDSAVYLCASSPTHDRGRRSYGYTFGSGTRLTVV.

The J gene is TRBJ2-1, the V gene TRBV9; D unresolved. Germline lookup yields CDR1 SGDLS and CDR2 YYNGEE. The CDR3 covers 13 residues. V lost 3 bases and J 4 bases, leaving 8 bases between the germline ends. CDR3 sequence (DNA): TGTGCCAGCAGCGAACTGGTATACAATGAGCAGTTCTTC. Protein sequence: CASSELVYNEQFF.

Details on this clone: Additional DNA sequences in this sample encode the identical CDR3. The chain links TRBV7-2 to TRBJ1-2; 8 bases fit TRBD1. The CDR3 contains 16 residues. J gave up 6 bases and V 1 base, and 10 bases lay outside the gene matches. Germline CDR1 and CDR2: SGHTA and FQGNSA. This CDR3 reads CASSLEWGTGGDGYTF. The CDR3 DNA reads as TGTGCCAGCAGCTTAGAGTGGGGGACAGGAGGCGATGGCTACACCTTC.

The V and J genes are TRBV6-5 and TRBJ1-2; D may be TRBD1 (5 bases). The germline gives CDR1 MNHEY, CDR2 SVGAGI. Trimming shortened V by 3 bases and J by 3 bases, and 17 bases separated the two germline ends. This CDR3 is built from 16 residues. The CDR3 reads CASSYIAAGKDYGYTF. Here the CDR3 DNA reads TGTGCCAGCAGTTATATAGCGGCAGGGAAAGACTATGGCTACACCTTC.

The chain combines TRBV19 with TRBJ1-5; D is uncertain. Trimming removed 4 bases from V and 7 bases from J, with 14 bases in between. The CDR3 is made up of 14 amino acids. Germline V gene data show CDR1 as LNHDA and CDR2 as SQIVND (reference sequence). In DNA, the CDR3 is TGTGCCAGTAGTAACGTGGGGTCGGGGCAGCCCCAGCATTTT. As protein: CASSNVGSGQPQHF.

This sequence joins TRBV7-3 and TRBJ2-1; D uncertain. The germline CDR1 and CDR2 sequences are SGHTA and FQGTGA. V was cut by 4 bases and J by 0 bases, with 13 bases left in between. The CDR3 contains 16 residues. CDR3 in amino acids: CASSSSRASSYNEQFF. For the CDR3, the DNA is TGTGCCAGCAGCTCCTCCAGAGCGAGCTCCTACAATGAGCAGTTCTTC.

The chain joins TRBV19 to TRBJ1-1; TRBD1 is a possible D gene (6 bases). Trimming shortened V by 8 bases and J by 6 bases, and 16 bases separated the two germline ends. This CDR3 comprises 13 residues. Per germline, CDR1 LNHDA and CDR2 SQIVND (reference sequence). The CDR3 is CASGLQGLSEAFF. The CDR3 DNA is TGTGCCAGTGGCCTACAGGGTCTCTCTGAAGCTTTCTTT.

The rearrangement joins TRBV5-6 to TRBJ1-5, with D perhaps matching TRBD1 (5 bases). The CDR3 consists of 15 residues. Germline assignment: CDR1 SGHDT and CDR2 YYEEEE. With 1 base removed from V and 0 bases from J, the gap between germline ends came to 8 bases. The CDR3 sequence: CASSLRGDSNQPQHF. CDR3 DNA: TGTGCCAGCAGCTTGAGGGGCGATAGCAATCAGCCCCAGCATTTT.

This clone was detected a few times. V gene TRBV5-6 combines with J gene TRBJ1-2; TRBD1 matches at 9 bases. The CDR3 is 14 residues long. CDR1 is SGHDT and CDR2 is YYEEEE in the germline V gene. Trimming cost V 0 bases and J 3 bases; bases outside gene matches: 0. The chain's CDR3 is CASSLDRGHYGYTF. The DNA of the CDR3 is TGTGCCAGCAGCTTGGACAGGGGGCACTATGGCTACACCTTC.

The chain uses TRBV14 and TRBJ2-7, with 7 bases lining up with TRBD1. CDR1 SGHDN and CDR2 FVKESK come from the germline V gene. V shed 1 base, J shed 2 bases, and the junction held 5 bases outside the gene matches. The CDR3 has 15 residues. This CDR3 reads CASSQGQGLAYEQYF. The DNA for the CDR3 is TGTGCCAGCAGCCAAGGACAGGGTTTAGCCTACGAGCAGTACTTC.

This clone was observed a single time. This chain joins TRBV27 and TRBJ2-1; 9 bases match TRBD2. From germline, CDR1 is MNHEY and CDR2 SMNVEV (reference sequence). V lost 3 bases to trimming and J lost 8 bases; unmatched junction nucleotides: 5. The CDR3 has 14 residues. This CDR3 is CASSLAGGLDEQFF. In DNA form, the CDR3 reads TGTGCCAGCAGTTTGGCGGGAGGGTTGGATGAGCAGTTCTTC.

This chain links TRBV27 with TRBJ1-4; D is unresolved. CDR1 and CDR2 from the germline V gene are MNHEY and SMNVEV (reference sequence). The CDR3 spans 13 residues. Trimming took 0 bases from V and 4 from J, leaving 3 bases between them. The CDR3 region has the DNA TGTGCCAGCAGTTTATCCCGTAATGAAAAACTGTTTTTT. This sequence encodes CASSLSRNEKLFF.